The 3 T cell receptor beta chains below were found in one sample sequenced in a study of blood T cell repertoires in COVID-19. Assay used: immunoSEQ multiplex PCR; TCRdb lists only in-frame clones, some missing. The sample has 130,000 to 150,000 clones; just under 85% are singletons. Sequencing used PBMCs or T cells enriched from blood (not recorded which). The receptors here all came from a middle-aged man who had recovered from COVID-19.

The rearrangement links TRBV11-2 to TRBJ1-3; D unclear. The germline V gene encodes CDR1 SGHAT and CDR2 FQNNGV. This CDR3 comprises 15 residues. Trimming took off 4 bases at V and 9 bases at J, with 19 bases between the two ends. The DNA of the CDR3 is TGTGCCAGCAGCTCCCGGACTGCTACCTACGGCACCATATATTTT. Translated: CASSSRTATYGTIYF.

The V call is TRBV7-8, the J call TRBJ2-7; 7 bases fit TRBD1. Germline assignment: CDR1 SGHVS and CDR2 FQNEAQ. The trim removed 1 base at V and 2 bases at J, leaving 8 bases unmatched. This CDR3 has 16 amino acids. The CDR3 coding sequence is TGTGCCAGCAGCTTAGGGAACAGGGGTCTCACCTACGAGCAGTACTTC. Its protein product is CASSLGNRGLTYEQYF.

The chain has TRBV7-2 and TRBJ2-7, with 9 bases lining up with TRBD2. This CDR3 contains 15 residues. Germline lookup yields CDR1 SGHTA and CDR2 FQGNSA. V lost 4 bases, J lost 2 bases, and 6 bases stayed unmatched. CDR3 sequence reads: CASSSYSGGTYEQYF. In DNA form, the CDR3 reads TGTGCCAGCAGCTCCTATAGCGGGGGCACCTACGAGCAGTACTTC.